This T cell receptor beta chain is from a study of blood T cell repertoires in COVID-19. Original processing notes: From reference gene primer amplification, estimates of nucleated cell counts were derived. Clones were sequenced by immunoSEQ multiplex PCR, and TCRdb holds only the in-frame ones, with some missing. The V and J calls and clone size are taken from that table; D and trimming were inferred from the DNA. The table shows hundreds of thousands of clones, with 75% to 90% occurring only once. This CDR3 contains 14 residues. Germline V gene sequence: CDR1 MGHRA, CDR2 YSYEKL. J was trimmed by 4 bases and V by 2 bases; bases with no gene match: 4.

V is TRBV4-1 and J is TRBJ2-7, with 8 bases that match TRBD1. The receptor's source is a woman in her thirties who had recovered from COVID-19. The source material was peripheral blood. CDR3 in amino acids: CASSQRTGRYEQYF. The CDR3 DNA follows: TGCGCCAGCAGCCAACGGACAGGGAGGTACGAGCAGTACTTC.